Listed below are T cell receptor beta chains from one sample, sequenced in a study of OX40 agonist ivuxolimab in advanced cancers. The protocol was immunoSEQ multiplex PCR, while the TCRdb copy is restricted to in-frame clones and leaves out a portion. The sample holds around 70,000 clones, roughly 80% seen once. Sequenced here: CD4+ or CD8+ T cells sorted from blood, sampled in a trial of the OX40 agonist ivuxolimab. These receptors came from an adult with an advanced solid tumor such as melanoma, head and neck, liver or kidney cancer. CDR3s include the opening cysteine and the closing phenylalanine or tryptophan. The D gene is left open where the match is weak. Clone size is stated in some rows and not others, as once, few, many or a class when expanded.

D gene: TRBD1
J gene: TRBJ1-2
clone size: NA
V gene: TRBV18
CDR3 protein: CASSAGQDYGYTF
CDR3 DNA: TGTGCCAGCTCAGCGGGACAGGACTATGGCTACACCTTC

D gene: NA
J gene: TRBJ1-1
clone size: few
V gene: TRBV7-9
CDR3 protein: CASSLGQEAFF
CDR3 DNA: TGTGCCAGCAGCTTAGGGCAAGAAGCTTTCTTT

D gene: TRBD1
J gene: TRBJ1-6
clone size: NA
V gene: TRBV7-2
CDR3 protein: CASSPDRSNSPLHF
CDR3 DNA: TGTGCCAGCAGTCCGGACAGGTCCAATTCACCCCTCCACTTT

D gene: NA
J gene: TRBJ1-1
clone size: few
V gene: TRBV6-1
CDR3 protein: CASSEVGGSTEAFF
CDR3 DNA: TGTGCCAGCAGTGAAGTGGGGGGGAGCACTGAAGCTTTCTTT

D gene: NA
J gene: TRBJ2-2
clone size: NA
V gene: TRBV2
CDR3 protein: CASRYSGELFF
CDR3 DNA: TGTGCCAGCAGATATAGCGGGGAGCTGTTTTTT

D gene: NA
J gene: TRBJ2-3
clone size: NA
V gene: TRBV23-1
CDR3 protein: CASSRNEAGTLTDTQYF
CDR3 DNA: TGCGCCAGCAGTCGGAATGAAGCCGGGACTCTCACAGATACGCAGTATTTT

D gene: NA
J gene: TRBJ1-4
clone size: NA
V gene: TRBV6-6
CDR3 protein: CASSYSTGLVNEKLFF
CDR3 DNA: TGTGCCAGCAGTTACTCGACCGGGCTTGTCAATGAAAAACTGTTTTTT

D gene: TRBD2
J gene: TRBJ2-7
clone size: NA
V gene: TRBV14
CDR3 protein: CASSQPLGTSGSYEQYF
CDR3 DNA: TGTGCCAGCAGCCAGCCCTTGGGGACTAGCGGGAGTTACGAGCAGTACTTC

D gene: NA
J gene: TRBJ1-1
clone size: NA
V gene: TRBV19
CDR3 protein: CASSIGDIDTEAFF
CDR3 DNA: TGTGCCAGTAGTATCGGGGATATCGACACTGAAGCTTTCTTT

D gene: NA
J gene: TRBJ2-4
clone size: NA
V gene: TRBV21-1
CDR3 protein: CASSKVCEDLAKNIQYF
CDR3 DNA: TGTGCCAGCAGCAAAGTCTGCGAAGATCTAGCCAAAAACATTCAGTACTTC

D gene: TRBD2
J gene: TRBJ2-3
clone size: NA
V gene: TRBV7-3
CDR3 protein: CASSPSGLAGLTDTQYF
CDR3 DNA: TGTGCCAGCAGCCCCTCGGGACTAGCGGGACTCACAGATACGCAGTATTTT

D gene: TRBD1
J gene: TRBJ1-3
clone size: once
V gene: TRBV30
CDR3 protein: CAWGDAGDSFGNTIYF
CDR3 DNA: TGTGCCTGGGGGGACGCGGGGGACAGCTTTGGAAACACCATATATTTT

D gene: TRBD1
J gene: TRBJ1-1
clone size: NA
V gene: TRBV18
CDR3 protein: CASSPPGQVGTEAFF
CDR3 DNA: TGTGCCAGCTCACCACCCGGACAGGTGGGCACTGAAGCTTTCTTT

D gene: NA
J gene: TRBJ1-1
clone size: NA
V gene: TRBV18
CDR3 protein: CASSLPGTNTEAFF
CDR3 DNA: TGTGCCAGCTCTCTTCCCGGCACAAACACTGAAGCTTTCTTT

D gene: TRBD1
J gene: TRBJ2-5
clone size: NA
V gene: TRBV18
CDR3 protein: CASSPSGGLQETQYF
CDR3 DNA: TGTGCCAGCTCACCATCAGGGGGCCTACAAGAGACCCAGTACTTC

D gene: NA
J gene: TRBJ1-2
clone size: NA
V gene: TRBV29-1
CDR3 protein: CSVGAGGYTF
CDR3 DNA: TGCAGCGTTGGAGCGGGAGGCTACACCTTC

D gene: NA
J gene: TRBJ2-2
clone size: NA
V gene: TRBV11-2
CDR3 protein: CASSYGNTGELFF
CDR3 DNA: TGTGCCAGCAGCTACGGGAACACCGGGGAGCTGTTTTTT

D gene: NA
J gene: TRBJ2-5
clone size: once
V gene: TRBV7-7
CDR3 protein: CASSRAWRETQYF
CDR3 DNA: TGTGCTAGCAGCCGGGCCTGGCGGGAGACCCAGTACTTC

D gene: NA
J gene: TRBJ1-2
clone size: NA
V gene: TRBV6-6
CDR3 protein: CASTPNFLGSYTF
CDR3 DNA: TGTGCCAGCACCCCTAATTTCCTGGGTAGCTACACCTTC

D gene: NA
J gene: TRBJ1-5
clone size: NA
V gene: TRBV28
CDR3 protein: CASSLARLAQHF
CDR3 DNA: TGTGCCAGCAGTTTAGCCCGGCTAGCCCAGCATTTT

D gene: TRBD1
J gene: TRBJ2-7
clone size: NA
V gene: TRBV9
CDR3 protein: CASSVGGQGAYEQYF
CDR3 DNA: TGTGCCAGCAGCGTAGGAGGACAGGGGGCTTACGAGCAGTACTTC

D gene: TRBD2
J gene: TRBJ2-1
clone size: NA
V gene: TRBV18
CDR3 protein: CASSPPGTSGERGQFF
CDR3 DNA: TGTGCCAGCTCACCACCCGGGACTAGCGGGGAAAGGGGGCAGTTCTTC

D gene: TRBD1
J gene: TRBJ1-3
clone size: NA
V gene: TRBV5-4
CDR3 protein: CASNAEGQGAKNSGNTIYF
CDR3 DNA: TGTGCCAGCAACGCGGAGGGACAGGGGGCGAAAAACTCTGGAAACACCATATATTTT

D gene: TRBD2
J gene: TRBJ2-7
clone size: NA
V gene: TRBV29-1
CDR3 protein: CSVLAGRSSYEQYF
CDR3 DNA: TGCAGCGTGCTAGCGGGACGGAGCTCCTACGAGCAGTACTTC

D gene: NA
J gene: TRBJ1-1
clone size: once
V gene: TRBV7-6
CDR3 protein: CASSLGVGKNTEAFF
CDR3 DNA: TGTGCCAGCAGCTTAGGAGTAGGGAAGAACACTGAAGCTTTCTTT

D gene: NA
J gene: TRBJ2-5
clone size: NA
V gene: TRBV5-1
CDR3 protein: CASSTTTGRGETQYF
CDR3 DNA: TGCGCCAGCAGCACCACGACAGGTCGGGGGGAGACCCAGTACTTC

D gene: NA
J gene: TRBJ1-4
clone size: NA
V gene: TRBV18
CDR3 protein: CASSLKQSNEKLFF
CDR3 DNA: TGTGCCAGCTCACTGAAACAGAGTAATGAAAAACTGTTTTTT

D gene: NA
J gene: TRBJ2-5
clone size: NA
V gene: TRBV6-5
CDR3 protein: CASSYSIPPETQYF
CDR3 DNA: TGTGCCAGCAGTTACTCGATCCCGCCAGAGACCCAGTACTTC

D gene: NA
J gene: TRBJ1-1
clone size: NA
V gene: TRBV4-1
CDR3 protein: CASSQVGAGNTEAFF
CDR3 DNA: TGCGCCAGCAGCCAAGTCGGAGCAGGGAACACTGAAGCTTTCTTT

D gene: TRBD1
J gene: TRBJ1-5
clone size: many
V gene: TRBV28
CDR3 protein: CASSLTGTGGFQGNQPQHF
CDR3 DNA: TGTGCCAGCAGTCTCACCGGGACAGGGGGGTTCCAGGGCAATCAGCCCCAGCATTTT

D gene: TRBD2
J gene: TRBJ2-3
clone size: NA
V gene: TRBV2
CDR3 protein: CASSEWTSGGEDTQYF
CDR3 DNA: TGTGCCAGCAGTGAATGGACTAGCGGGGGGGAGGATACGCAGTATTTT

D gene: NA
J gene: TRBJ2-5
clone size: NA
V gene: TRBV29-1
CDR3 protein: CSAVDLGGETQYF
CDR3 DNA: TGCAGCGCCGTGGACTTGGGTGGGGAGACCCAGTACTTC

D gene: TRBD1
J gene: TRBJ2-1
clone size: NA
V gene: TRBV25-1
CDR3 protein: CASSAKGTGDEQFF
CDR3 DNA: TGTGCCAGCAGTGCAAAGGGGACAGGGGATGAGCAGTTCTTC

D gene: TRBD1
J gene: TRBJ1-2
clone size: NA
V gene: TRBV28
CDR3 protein: CASSSAGQGSYGYTF
CDR3 DNA: TGTGCCAGCAGTTCCGCGGGACAGGGGTCGTATGGCTACACCTTC

D gene: TRBD1
J gene: TRBJ1-5
clone size: NA
V gene: TRBV6-5
CDR3 protein: CASSSDRGEGNQPQHF
CDR3 DNA: TGTGCCAGCAGTTCGGACAGGGGGGAAGGCAATCAGCCCCAGCATTTT

D gene: NA
J gene: TRBJ2-5
clone size: NA
V gene: TRBV11-2
CDR3 protein: CASSLRRGQETQYF
CDR3 DNA: TGTGCCAGCAGCCTACGGAGGGGACAAGAGACCCAGTACTTC

D gene: NA
J gene: TRBJ2-3
clone size: NA
V gene: TRBV18
CDR3 protein: CASSPGAASTDTQYF
CDR3 DNA: TGTGCCAGCTCACCCGGGGCAGCTAGCACAGATACGCAGTATTTT

D gene: TRBD2
J gene: TRBJ2-5
clone size: NA
V gene: TRBV5-1
CDR3 protein: CASSFSGRSQETQYF
CDR3 DNA: TGCGCCAGCAGCTTTAGCGGGAGGTCCCAAGAGACCCAGTACTTC

D gene: NA
J gene: TRBJ2-1
clone size: NA
V gene: TRBV5-8
CDR3 protein: CASSFRGTSYNEQFF
CDR3 DNA: TGTGCCAGCAGCTTCCGGGGAACCTCCTACAATGAGCAGTTCTTC

D gene: NA
J gene: TRBJ2-7
clone size: NA
V gene: TRBV7-2
CDR3 protein: CASSYRAAYEQYF
CDR3 DNA: TGTGCCAGCAGTTACAGGGCAGCCTACGAGCAGTACTTC

D gene: TRBD1
J gene: TRBJ2-3
clone size: NA
V gene: TRBV6-5
CDR3 protein: CASSYRDRGTDTQYF
CDR3 DNA: TGTGCCAGCAGTTACCGGGACAGGGGGACAGATACGCAGTATTTT

D gene: NA
J gene: TRBJ1-2
clone size: NA
V gene: TRBV6-5
CDR3 protein: CASSPNYGYTF
CDR3 DNA: TGTGCCAGCAGCCCTAACTATGGCTACACCTTC

D gene: NA
J gene: TRBJ2-1
clone size: NA
V gene: TRBV2
CDR3 protein: CASSVEADNEQFF
CDR3 DNA: TGTGCCAGCAGTGTGGAGGCCGACAATGAGCAGTTCTTC

D gene: NA
J gene: TRBJ2-7
clone size: NA
V gene: TRBV7-2
CDR3 protein: CASSSTRDEYEQYF
CDR3 DNA: TGTGCCAGCAGTTCCACAAGGGATGAATACGAGCAGTACTTC

D gene: NA
J gene: TRBJ2-2
clone size: NA
V gene: TRBV7-6
CDR3 protein: CASSLTETDTGELFF
CDR3 DNA: TGTGCCAGCAGCTTAACTGAGACCGACACCGGGGAGCTGTTTTTT

D gene: TRBD2
J gene: TRBJ2-1
clone size: NA
V gene: TRBV19
CDR3 protein: CASSVKIAGGPVVVNEQFF
CDR3 DNA: TGTGCCAGTAGTGTGAAGATAGCGGGAGGGCCTGTGGTTGTCAATGAGCAGTTCTTC

D gene: NA
J gene: TRBJ2-1
clone size: NA
V gene: TRBV5-4
CDR3 protein: CASSPDSRLTYNEQFF
CDR3 DNA: TGTGCCAGCAGCCCGGACAGCCGTCTTACTTACAATGAGCAGTTCTTC

D gene: NA
J gene: TRBJ2-7
clone size: NA
V gene: TRBV7-2
CDR3 protein: CASSNSQGHTYEQYF
CDR3 DNA: TGTGCCAGCAGCAACAGTCAGGGACATACGTACGAGCAGTACTTC

D gene: NA
J gene: TRBJ1-3
clone size: NA
V gene: TRBV4-1
CDR3 protein: CASSQVGTRGNTIYF
CDR3 DNA: TGCGCCAGCAGCCAAGTCGGGACTAGGGGAAACACCATATATTTT

D gene: TRBD2
J gene: TRBJ2-1
clone size: NA
V gene: TRBV30
CDR3 protein: CAWEASGSSYNEQFF
CDR3 DNA: TGTGCCTGGGAAGCTAGCGGGAGTTCCTACAATGAGCAGTTCTTC

D gene: TRBD2
J gene: TRBJ2-1
clone size: NA
V gene: TRBV5-1
CDR3 protein: CASSLAPGLDNNEQFF
CDR3 DNA: TGCGCCAGCAGCTTGGCCCCGGGACTAGATAACAATGAGCAGTTCTTC

D gene: TRBD1
J gene: TRBJ2-2
clone size: once
V gene: TRBV29-1
CDR3 protein: CSVAKTGTGGELFF
CDR3 DNA: TGCAGCGTTGCAAAGACAGGGACGGGCGGGGAGCTGTTTTTT

D gene: NA
J gene: TRBJ1-2
clone size: NA
V gene: TRBV5-4
CDR3 protein: CASSLEGRSHYGYTF
CDR3 DNA: TGTGCCAGCAGCTTGGAGGGTCGGAGTCACTATGGCTACACCTTC